These T cell receptor beta chains were read from a single sample in a study of T cell responses to AZD1222 COVID-19 vaccine. The protocol was immunoSEQ multiplex PCR, while the TCRdb copy is restricted to in-frame clones and leaves out a portion. The sample holds about 120,000 clones, 90% seen once. The source material was peripheral blood, sampled 28 days after the second dose of the MenACWY control vaccine. Receptors were obtained from an adult who received the MenACWY meningococcal vaccine as a control. CDR3s include the opening cysteine and the closing phenylalanine or tryptophan. Each record gives: J gene, V gene, D gene, CDR3 protein. A D gene is named only where the DNA matches it firmly.

J gene: TRBJ2-1
V gene: TRBV11-2
D gene: TRBD2
CDR3 protein: CASSSVAGGLYEQFF

J gene: TRBJ1-3
V gene: TRBV2
D gene: TRBD1
CDR3 protein: CASTWTGGGNTIYF

J gene: TRBJ1-6
V gene: TRBV27
D gene: TRBD1
CDR3 protein: CASSLFSGQGFSPLHF

J gene: TRBJ1-5
V gene: TRBV10-3
D gene: TRBD1
CDR3 protein: CATQGEENQPQHF

J gene: TRBJ2-1
V gene: TRBV15
D gene: -
CDR3 protein: CATSRGSSGDYNEQFF

J gene: TRBJ2-3
V gene: TRBV24-1
D gene: -
CDR3 protein: CATSDPSTGPSTDTQYF

J gene: TRBJ2-5
V gene: TRBV9
D gene: TRBD2
CDR3 protein: CASSARDYLTGTQYF

J gene: TRBJ1-5
V gene: TRBV27
D gene: TRBD1
CDR3 protein: CASRQTGGRQPQHF

J gene: TRBJ1-1
V gene: TRBV5-1
D gene: -
CDR3 protein: CASSWRGNTEAFF

J gene: TRBJ1-5
V gene: TRBV7-3
D gene: TRBD1
CDR3 protein: CASSLGTGQPQHF